Sequencing of this T cell receptor beta chain was carried out in a study of T cells in tumors after PD-1 blockade. Study as a whole: Treatment was either pembrolizumab 200 mg every 3 weeks or cemiplimab 350 mg every 2 weeks. Mean per blood sample: some 120,000 templates (about 24,000-257,772), 36,536 unique clonotypes. Regarding the study as a whole: About 41% of tumor TCR clonotypes were also found in blood.

Profiled with immunoSEQ multiplex PCR; TCRdb holds only in-frame clones, not every one. The sample yields about 15,000 clones, over 75% seen once. A note on this clone: No antigen is known for it.

This CDR3 is 16 amino acids long. Germline assignment: CDR1 WNHNN and CDR2 SYGVQD (reference sequence). The V and J ends lost 6 bases and 6 bases, in that order; junction bases with no gene match: 12. Tumor or blood genomic DNA was sequenced, with inputs of about 600 ng to 6,500 ng. Source: PBMCs, taken after anti-PD-1 treatment. The source of this sequence is a human donor with basal cell carcinoma. The genes are TRBV10-1 and TRBJ2-2; 8 bases map to TRBD2. The CDR3 sequence is CASSSGSSVNAGELFF. As DNA, the CDR3 is TGCGCCAGCAGCAGCGGGAGCTCGGTCAACGCCGGGGAGCTGTTTTTT.